Shown below are 20 T cell receptor beta chains from a single sample sequenced in a study of control samples from healthy donors and cancer patients. TCRdb's copy holds only in-frame clones and misses some; the assay was immunoSEQ multiplex PCR. The sample holds over 150,000 clones, under 96% seen once. Sequencing was done on a sample of blood. The receptor source for this set is a woman aged 25 to 45 in good health.

The chain couples TRBV11-2 to TRBJ2-7, with D perhaps matching TRBD2 (5 bases). The CDR3 has 13 residues. CDR1 and CDR2 from the germline V gene are SGHAT and FQNNGV. V lost 5 bases and J 9 bases, leaving 17 bases between the germline ends. This CDR3 reads CASSQIKERVQYF. The CDR3 DNA is TGTGCCAGCAGCCAGATCAAGGAGAGGGTGCAGTACTTC.

This clone was seen once. V and J are TRBV4-1 and TRBJ1-2; D is uncertain. Per germline, CDR1 MGHRA and CDR2 YSYEKL. V dropped 1 base and J dropped 4 bases, with 10 bases sitting between them. The CDR3 is 14 amino acids. The CDR3 bases are TGCGCCAGCAGCCAAGCGGACCGATTCTATGGCTACACCTTC. Translating gives CASSQADRFYGYTF.

This clone was detected only once. CDR3 DNA sequence: TGTGCCAGCAGCAATAGCGGGAACTCCTACGAGCAGTACTTC. Encoded protein: CASSNSGNSYEQYF. The chain employs TRBV13 and TRBJ2-7, with 8 bases fitting TRBD2. The J segment lost 0 bases and the V segment lost 5 bases, leaving 3 bases of the junction unmatched. The CDR3 has 14 residues. The germline V gene has CDR1 PRHDT and CDR2 FYEKMQ (reference sequence).

The chain joins TRBV30 to TRBJ2-1; 11 bases align to TRBD2. The CDR3 totals 15 residues. The germline CDR1 and CDR2 sequences are GTSNPN and SVGIG (reference sequence). V gave up 3 bases and J gave up 4 bases; unmatched junction bases: 5. CDR3 DNA sequence: TGTGCCTGGAGCAGACTAGCGGGGATATACAATGAGCAGTTCTTC. This encodes CAWSRLAGIYNEQFF.

This clone has a single count. The CDR3, as DNA: TGTGCCAGTAATTCCTGGGACGGGGGCTACAATGAGCAGTTCTTC. It encodes CASNSWDGGYNEQFF. This chain joins TRBV19 and TRBJ2-1; TRBD2 might be the D (6 bases). In germline, CDR1 is LNHDA, CDR2 SQIVND (reference sequence). The CDR3 has 15 amino acids. Trimming cost V 7 bases and J 3 bases, with 16 bases left between them. The full variable domain, its missing parts supplied by reference TRBV19 and TRBJ2-1, is DGGITQSPKYLFRKEGQNVTLSCEQNLNHDAMYWYRQDPGQGLRLIYYSQIVNDFQKGDIAEGYSVSREKKESFPLTVTSAQKNPTAFYLCASNSWDGGYNEQFFGPGTRLTVL.

This chain connects TRBV10-2 to TRBJ1-1, with TRBD1 matching 10 bases. This CDR3 comprises 15 residues. CDR1 and CDR2 (germline): WSHSY, SAAADI. The J segment lost 3 bases and the V segment lost 4 bases, leaving 5 bases of the junction unmatched. CDR3 protein: CASSVRQGADTEAFF. DNA for the CDR3: TGCGCCAGCAGTGTACGACAGGGGGCGGACACTGAAGCTTTCTTT.

CDR3 in DNA: TGTGCCAGCAGTTACAAAGTGTTGTACGATGAGCAGTTCTTC. Amino acid sequence: CASSYKVLYDEQFF. The V gene is TRBV6-2 or TRBV6-3, the J gene TRBJ2-1, with D uncertain. This CDR3 is built from 14 residues. CDR1 is MNHEY, CDR2 SVGEGT, per germline. V lost 2 bases to trimming and J lost 8 bases, with 13 bases between them.

The J gene is TRBJ2-1, the V gene TRBV27; a possible D gene is TRBD2 (5 bases). CDR1 is MNHEY and CDR2 is SMNVEV in the germline V gene (reference sequence). V was pared by 1 base and J by 7 bases, with 14 bases between. CDR3 length equals 15 residues. CDR3 bases: TGTGCCAGCAGTTTATTACCGCGAGGGAGTAATGAGCAGTTCTTC. It translates to CASSLLPRGSNEQFF.

This clone is a singleton in its sample. The J gene is TRBJ2-7, the V gene TRBV6-1; D possibly corresponds to TRBD2 (7 bases). The germline V gene has CDR1 MNHNS and CDR2 SASEGT. V was clipped by 6 bases and J by 5 bases, with 20 bases between them. This CDR3 spans 15 amino acids. CDR3 in amino acids: CASRSSGTLIHEQYF. Written as DNA, the CDR3 is TGTGCCAGCAGGAGCAGCGGGACATTAATCCACGAGCAGTACTTC.

J is TRBJ1-1 and V is TRBV29-1, with 8 bases fitting TRBD1. The V gene's germline CDR1 is SQVTM and CDR2 ANQGSEA. The CDR3 length is 13 residues. The ends lost 4 bases at V and 6 bases at J; junction bases unmatched: 7. CDR3 loop: CSVAQGALPEAFF. CDR3 nucleotides: TGCAGCGTTGCGCAGGGGGCGCTTCCTGAAGCTTTCTTT.

V gene TRBV7-3 combines with J gene TRBJ2-1, with 10 bases aligning to TRBD2. The CDR3 spans 17 residues. Germline-derived CDR1 and CDR2 are SGHTA and FQGTGA. With 0 bases clipped from V and 6 bases from J, the junction kept 8 bases outside the gene matches. DNA for the CDR3: TGTGCCAGCAGCTTAACCAGCGGGAGGGCCAAAGCCAATGAGCAGTTCTTC. This encodes CASSLTSGRAKANEQFF.

The chain uses TRBV12-5 and TRBJ2-1; 8 nucleotides line up with TRBD1. V dropped 6 bases and J dropped 6; count of bases not matched to a gene: 7. Per the germline V gene, CDR1 is LGHNT and CDR2 is FRNRAP. CDR3 length: 14 residues. The CDR3 sequence: CASGLQGARNEQFF. The CDR3 DNA follows: TGTGCTAGTGGCCTGCAGGGGGCGCGCAATGAGCAGTTCTTC.

V usage is TRBV12-3 or TRBV12-4 and J usage is TRBJ1-6; possibly TRBD1 for D (6 bases). V was pared by 6 bases and J by 7 bases, with 10 bases between. This CDR3 contains 13 residues. DNA of the CDR3: TGTGCCAGCAGCCAAGGGGGAAATTCACCCCTCCACTTT. Translation: CASSQGGNSPLHF.

The chain carries TRBV7-9 and TRBJ1-4, with TRBD1 matching over 10 bases. The CDR3 is made up of 14 amino acids. The trim removed 3 bases at V and 7 bases at J, leaving 2 bases unmatched. CDR1 is SEHNR and CDR2 is FQNEAQ in the germline V gene (reference sequence). The CDR3 is CASSFGTGVEKLFF. The CDR3 DNA follows: TGTGCCAGCAGCTTTGGGACAGGGGTTGAAAAACTGTTTTTT.

This clone was seen a few times. The CDR3 sequence: CASSEGLLLGGYTF. The DNA of the CDR3 is TGTGCCAGCAGTGAGGGACTGCTCTTGGGTGGCTACACCTTC. The chain recombines TRBV25-1 with TRBJ1-2; D possibly corresponds to TRBD1 (5 bases). The CDR3 runs 14 residues. CDR1 and CDR2 (germline): MGHDK, SYGVNS. V was trimmed by 3 bases and J by 7 bases, leaving 15 bases between them.

The V and J genes are TRBV19 and TRBJ1-5; D gene unclear. CDR3 length: 17 residues. Trimming removed 4 bases from V and 0 bases from J, with 16 bases in between. Germline assignment: CDR1 LNHDA and CDR2 SQIVND (reference sequence). The CDR3: CASSRFHRPNSNQPQHF. The CDR3, as DNA: TGTGCCAGTAGTAGGTTTCACAGACCCAATAGCAATCAGCCCCAGCATTTT.

The chain combines TRBV5-1 with TRBJ1-5; no reliable D call. This CDR3 is 14 amino acids long. Trimming removed 0 bases at V and 0 bases at J, with 4 bases between. CDR1 and CDR2 from the germline V gene are SGHRS and YFSETQ. CDR3 sequence (DNA): TGCGCCAGCAGCTTGGACTATAGCAATCAGCCCCAGCATTTT. This encodes CASSLDYSNQPQHF.

The chain has TRBV29-1 and TRBJ1-1; D gene unclear. Trimming stripped 3 bases from V and 3 bases from J, with 14 bases between. CDR1 is SQVTM, CDR2 ANQGSEA, per germline. This CDR3 region has 14 residues. CDR3 in DNA: TGCAGCGTTGATTACCGTCAAAGGGACACTGAAGCTTTCTTT. It translates to CSVDYRQRDTEAFF.

The chain uses TRBV3-1 (or the pseudogene TRBV3-2) and TRBJ2-5; D uncertain. Between the trimmed V and J ends, which lost 3 bases and 2 bases, there was a span of 7 bases. CDR3 length equals 13 residues. The germline V gene encodes CDR1 LGHDT and CDR2 YNNKEL (reference sequence). The DNA for the CDR3 is TGTGCCAGCAGCCAGAGACCGCAAGAGACCCAGTACTTC. It codes for CASSQRPQETQYF.

The chain couples TRBV7-9 to TRBJ2-7; 9 bases are a match to TRBD1. The CDR3 spans 15 residues. V lost 0 bases and J lost 2; bases outside the gene matches: 2. Per germline, CDR1 SEHNR and CDR2 FQNEAQ (reference sequence). CDR3 residues: CASSLAGDRAYEQYF. CDR3 coding DNA: TGTGCCAGCAGCTTAGCTGGGGACAGGGCCTACGAGCAGTACTTC.